This T cell receptor (beta chain) was retrieved from a study of T cells in Graves' hyperthyroidism and ophthalmopathy. Diagnostic decisions used clinical symptoms, serum thyroxine and TRAb, thyroid ultrasound and orbital computed tomography. Researchers amplified the TCR beta CDR3 regions from RNA transcripts. HTBI primers were employed in a first-round RT-PCR of the TCR CDR3. MiXCR, applied by TCRdb to the multiplex PCR reads, yields one record per CDR3 protein. The sample has a few hundred thousand distinct CDR3 sequences; roughly 20% are singletons. The clonotype comes from a woman aged 50 to 65 with Graves' hyperthyroidism. Sequences were obtained from blood.

The CDR3, as DNA: TGCAGCGTTGCGGGGACAAAGTACGAGCAGTACTTC. It yields the protein CSVAGTKYEQYF. The genes are TRBV29-1 and TRBJ2-7, with D tentatively TRBD1 (6 bases). The length of the CDR3 is 12 residues. V lost 4 bases, J lost 4 bases, and 11 bases lay in between. In germline, CDR1 is SQVTM, CDR2 ANQGSEA.